In its sample, the clone carrying this T cell receptor beta chain was seen many times. Its cognate antigen is unknown. This specimen belongs to a study of spatial heterogeneity in lung cancer. Study information: Samples came from around 70 TRACERx patients with untreated early-stage lung cancer. Where they were available, follow-up PBMC samples were sequenced, at a median of about 22 months after resection. Findings of the study overall: At resection, ubiquitous expanded tumor TCRs appeared in blood more than at follow-up.

Per the germline V gene, CDR1 is LGHDT and CDR2 is YNNKEL (reference sequence). V lost 2 bases and J lost 6, with 14 bases in between. The CDR3 loop spans 16 amino acids. TCRdb itself ran the 5' RACE reads through MiXCR, one entry per CDR3 protein. This table holds roughly 29,000 distinct CDR3 sequences, about 5.2% found once. The time point denotes: blood at routine non-recurrence follow-up after resection. The V call is TRBV3-1, the J call TRBJ1-6; D perhaps matches TRBD1 (5 bases). The material was PBMCs, obtained at follow-up. The clonotype was recovered from a female donor with early-stage non-small cell lung cancer. CDR3 loop: CASSQSGARVNSPLHF. CDR3 bases: TGTGCCAGCAGCCAATCTGGGGCGCGGGTTAATTCACCCCTCCACTTT.